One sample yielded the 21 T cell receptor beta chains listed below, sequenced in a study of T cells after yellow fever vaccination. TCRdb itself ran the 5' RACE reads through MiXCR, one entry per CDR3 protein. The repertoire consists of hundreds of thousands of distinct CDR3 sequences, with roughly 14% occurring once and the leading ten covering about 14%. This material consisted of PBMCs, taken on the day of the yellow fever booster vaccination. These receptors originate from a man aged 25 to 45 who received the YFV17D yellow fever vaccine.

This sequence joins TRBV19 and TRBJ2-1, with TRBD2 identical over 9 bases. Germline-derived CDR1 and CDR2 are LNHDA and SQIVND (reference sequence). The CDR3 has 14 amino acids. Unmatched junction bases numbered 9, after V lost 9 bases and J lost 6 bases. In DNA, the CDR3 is TGTGCCAGCCTGCGTGCGGGAGGGCCCAATGAGCAGTTCTTC. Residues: CASLRAGGPNEQFF.

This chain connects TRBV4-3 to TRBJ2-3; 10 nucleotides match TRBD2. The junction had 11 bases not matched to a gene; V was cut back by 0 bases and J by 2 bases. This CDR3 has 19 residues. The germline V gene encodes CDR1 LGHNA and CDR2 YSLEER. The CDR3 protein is CASSQDEVLAGVHTDTQYF. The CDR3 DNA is TGCGCCAGCAGCCAAGATGAGGTTCTAGCGGGAGTGCACACAGATACGCAGTATTTT.

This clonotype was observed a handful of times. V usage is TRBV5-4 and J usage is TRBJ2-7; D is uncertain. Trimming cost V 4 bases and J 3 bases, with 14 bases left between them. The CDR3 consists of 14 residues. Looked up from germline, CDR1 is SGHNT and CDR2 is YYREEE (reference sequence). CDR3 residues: CASSAQTSGYEQYF. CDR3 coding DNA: TGTGCCAGCAGCGCCCAAACTTCCGGCTACGAGCAGTACTTC. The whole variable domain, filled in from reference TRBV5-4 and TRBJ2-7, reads ETGVTQSPTHLIKTRGQQVTLRCSSQSGHNTVSWYQQALGQGPQFIFQYYREEENGRGNFPPRFSGLQFPNYSSELNVNALELDDSALYLCASSAQTSGYEQYFGPGTRLTVT.

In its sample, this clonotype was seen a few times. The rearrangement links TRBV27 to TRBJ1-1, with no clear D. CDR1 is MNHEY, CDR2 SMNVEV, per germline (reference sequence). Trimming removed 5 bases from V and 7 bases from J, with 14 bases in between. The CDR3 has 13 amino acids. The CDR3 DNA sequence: TGTGCCAGCAGTACGCGGGTAGGGAATGAAGCTTTCTTT. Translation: CASSTRVGNEAFF.

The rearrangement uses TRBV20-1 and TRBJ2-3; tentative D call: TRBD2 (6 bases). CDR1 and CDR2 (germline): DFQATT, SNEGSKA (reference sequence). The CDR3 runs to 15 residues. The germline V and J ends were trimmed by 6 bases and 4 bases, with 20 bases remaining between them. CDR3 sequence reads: CSAGNTGLPADTQYF. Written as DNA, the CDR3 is TGCAGTGCGGGAAATACGGGACTTCCGGCAGATACGCAGTATTTT.

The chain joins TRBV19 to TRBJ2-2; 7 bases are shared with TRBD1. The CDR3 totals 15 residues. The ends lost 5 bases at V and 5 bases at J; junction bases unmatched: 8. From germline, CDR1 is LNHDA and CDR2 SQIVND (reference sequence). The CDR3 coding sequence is TGTGCCAGTAGTGCCCGTCTACAGGGGACCGGGGAGCTGTTTTTT. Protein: CASSARLQGTGELFF.

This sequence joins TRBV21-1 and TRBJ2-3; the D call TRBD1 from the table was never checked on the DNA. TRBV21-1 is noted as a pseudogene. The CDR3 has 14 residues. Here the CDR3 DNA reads TGTGCCAGCAGCAAGGGGGTGAGCACAGATACGCAGTATTTT. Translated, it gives CASSKGVSTDTQYF.

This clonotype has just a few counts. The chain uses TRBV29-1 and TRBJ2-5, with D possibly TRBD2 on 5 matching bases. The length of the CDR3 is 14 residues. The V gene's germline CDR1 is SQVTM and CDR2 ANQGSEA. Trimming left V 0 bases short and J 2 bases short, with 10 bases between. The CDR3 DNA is TGCAGCGTTGAAGAGGGGAGAGGGCAAGAGACCCAGTACTTC. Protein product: CSVEEGRGQETQYF.

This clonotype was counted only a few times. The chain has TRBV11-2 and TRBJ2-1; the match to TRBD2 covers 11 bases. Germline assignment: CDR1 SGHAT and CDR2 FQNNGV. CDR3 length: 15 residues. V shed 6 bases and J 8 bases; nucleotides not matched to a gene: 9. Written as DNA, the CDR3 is TGTGCCAGCAGATCTGCTAGCGGGAGGACCCATGAGCAGTTCTTC. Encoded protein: CASRSASGRTHEQFF.

CDR3 protein: CASSWDGRTNSPLHF. CDR3 DNA: TGTGCCAGCAGCTGGGACGGACGAACAAATTCACCCCTCCACTTT. The rearrangement joins TRBV6-2 or TRBV6-3 to TRBJ1-6; perhaps TRBD1 as D (5 bases). There are 15 residues in the CDR3. Trimming removed 6 bases from V and 7 bases from J, with 16 bases in between. Germline V gene data show CDR1 as MNHEY and CDR2 as SVGEGT.

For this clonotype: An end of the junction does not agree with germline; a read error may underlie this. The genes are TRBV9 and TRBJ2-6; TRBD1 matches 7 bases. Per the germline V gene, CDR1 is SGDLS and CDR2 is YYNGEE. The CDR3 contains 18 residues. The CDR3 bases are TGTGCCAGCAGCGACCCCTCCGGGACAGACTCTGGGGCCAACGTCCTGATTTTC. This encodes CASSDPSGTDSGANVLIF. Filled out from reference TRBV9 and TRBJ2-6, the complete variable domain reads DSGVTQTPKHLITATGQRVTLRCSPRSGDLSVYWYQQSLDQGLQFLIQYYNGEERAKGNILERFSAQQFPDLHSELNLSSLELGDSALYFCASSDPSGTDSGANVLIFGAGSRLTVL.

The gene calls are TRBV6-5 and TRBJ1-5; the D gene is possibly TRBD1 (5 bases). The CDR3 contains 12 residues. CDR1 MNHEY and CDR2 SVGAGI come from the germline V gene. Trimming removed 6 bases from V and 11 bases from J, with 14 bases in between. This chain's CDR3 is CASRETGGAQHF. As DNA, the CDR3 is TGTGCCAGCAGGGAGACTGGAGGGGCCCAGCATTTT.

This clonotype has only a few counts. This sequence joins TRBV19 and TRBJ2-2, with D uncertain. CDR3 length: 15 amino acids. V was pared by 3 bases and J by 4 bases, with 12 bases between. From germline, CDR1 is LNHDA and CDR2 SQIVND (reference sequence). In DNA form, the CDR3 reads TGTGCCAGTAGTATTCCCCGCGTGGGCACCGGGGAGCTGTTTTTT. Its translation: CASSIPRVGTGELFF.

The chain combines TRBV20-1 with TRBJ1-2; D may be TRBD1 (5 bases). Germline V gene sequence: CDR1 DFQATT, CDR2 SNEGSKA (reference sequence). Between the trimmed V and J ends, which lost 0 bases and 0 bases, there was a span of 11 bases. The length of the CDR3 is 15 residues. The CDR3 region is CSARDQGATNYGYTF. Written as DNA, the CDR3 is TGCAGTGCTAGAGATCAAGGGGCAACTAACTATGGCTACACCTTC.

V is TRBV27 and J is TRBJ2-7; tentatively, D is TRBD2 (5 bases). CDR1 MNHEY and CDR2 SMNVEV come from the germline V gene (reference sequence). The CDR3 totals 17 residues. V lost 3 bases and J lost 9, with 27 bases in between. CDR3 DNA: TGTGCCAGCAGTTTCTTGGGAATGGGAGACGATGGGTATAGGCAGTACTTC. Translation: CASSFLGMGDDGYRQYF.

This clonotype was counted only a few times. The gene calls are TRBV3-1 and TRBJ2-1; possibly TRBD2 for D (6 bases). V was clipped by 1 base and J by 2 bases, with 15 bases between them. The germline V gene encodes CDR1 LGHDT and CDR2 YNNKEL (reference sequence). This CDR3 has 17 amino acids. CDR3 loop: CASSQGTLARTYNEQFF. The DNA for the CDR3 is TGTGCCAGCAGCCAAGGAACTCTAGCGCGAACCTACAATGAGCAGTTCTTC.

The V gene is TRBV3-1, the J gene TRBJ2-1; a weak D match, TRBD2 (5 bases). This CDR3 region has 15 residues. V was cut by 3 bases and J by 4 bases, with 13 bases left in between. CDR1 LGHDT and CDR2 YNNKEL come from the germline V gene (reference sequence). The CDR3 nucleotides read TGTGCCAGCAGCCAGTCGGAGGTGATTTACAATGAGCAGTTCTTC. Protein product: CASSQSEVIYNEQFF.

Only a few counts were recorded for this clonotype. CDR3 DNA sequence: TGTGCCAGCAGCTTGAGCGGGAGGACCTCCCGGCCTACAGATACGCAGTATTTT. This codes for CASSLSGRTSRPTDTQYF. The gene calls are TRBV5-6 and TRBJ2-3, with TRBD2 identical over 9 bases. V lost 1 base and J lost 3; bases outside the gene matches: 12. The CDR3 runs 18 residues. Germline V gene lookup returns CDR1 SGHDT and CDR2 YYEEEE.

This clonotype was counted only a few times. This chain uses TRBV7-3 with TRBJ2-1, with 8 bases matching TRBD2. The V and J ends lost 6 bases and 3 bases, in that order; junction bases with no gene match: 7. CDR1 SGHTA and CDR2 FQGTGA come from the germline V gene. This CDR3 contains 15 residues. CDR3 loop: CASSPTGTSYNEQFF. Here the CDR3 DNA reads TGTGCCAGCAGTCCAACCGGGACTAGCTACAATGAGCAGTTCTTC.

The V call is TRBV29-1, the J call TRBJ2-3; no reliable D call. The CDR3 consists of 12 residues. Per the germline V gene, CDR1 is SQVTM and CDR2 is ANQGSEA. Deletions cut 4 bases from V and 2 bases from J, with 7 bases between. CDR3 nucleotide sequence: TGCAGCGTTGTAGGTACCACAGATACGCAGTATTTT. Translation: CSVVGTTDTQYF.

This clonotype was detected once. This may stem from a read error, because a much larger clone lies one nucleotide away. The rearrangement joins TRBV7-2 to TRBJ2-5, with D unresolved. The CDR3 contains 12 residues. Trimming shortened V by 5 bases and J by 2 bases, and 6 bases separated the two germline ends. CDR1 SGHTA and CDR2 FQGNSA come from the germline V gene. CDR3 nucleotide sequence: TGTGCCAGCAGCAACATTCAAGAGACCCAGTACTTC. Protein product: CASSNIQETQYF.